A single sample gave rise to the 20 T cell receptor beta chains below, sequenced in a study of OX40 agonist ivuxolimab in advanced cancers. Libraries were prepared by immunoSEQ multiplex PCR; TCRdb keeps only in-frame clonotypes and omits some of them. The sample has tens of thousands of clones, roughly nine tenths seen once. The sequenced sample was CD4+ or CD8+ T cells sorted from blood, obtained in a trial of the OX40 agonist ivuxolimab. The receptors were sampled from an adult with an advanced solid tumor such as melanoma, head and neck, liver or kidney cancer.

J is TRBJ2-1 and V is TRBV10-3; D is possibly TRBD2 (6 bases). The V end lost 10 bases, the J end lost 2 bases, and 15 bases lay between the germline ends. The CDR3 totals 14 residues. Germline-derived CDR1 and CDR2 are ENHRY and SYGVKD. The CDR3 here is CASGGTGPYNEQFF. Written as DNA, the CDR3 is TGTGCCAGCGGCGGGACGGGCCCCTACAATGAGCAGTTCTTC.

The chain links TRBV5-4 to TRBJ2-3; tentative D call: TRBD2 (6 bases). V was shortened by 3 bases and J by 2 bases, with 10 bases between the two germline ends. Germline values: CDR1 SGHNT, CDR2 YYREEE (reference sequence). The CDR3 is 14 residues long. This CDR3 reads CASSSGLHTDTQYF. The CDR3 nucleotides read TGTGCCAGCAGCTCGGGACTCCACACAGATACGCAGTATTTT.

The CDR3, as DNA: TGTGCCAGCAGCTTAAACCTTAACTATGGCTACACCTTC. Translating it yields CASSLNLNYGYTF. The J gene is TRBJ1-2, the V gene TRBV11-2; D gene ambiguous. CDR1 SGHAT and CDR2 FQNNGV come from the germline V gene. V lost 2 bases and J lost 1, with 5 bases in between. The CDR3 spans 13 residues.

DNA for the CDR3: TGTGCCAGCAGCTTGAATGTCAGCCCTTTTTTCATGAACACTGAAGCTTTCTTT. This codes for CASSLNVSPFFMNTEAFF. This rearrangement joins TRBV5-6 to TRBJ1-1, with D unclear. CDR3 length equals 18 residues. Germline-derived CDR1 and CDR2 are SGHDT and YYEEEE. V lost 1 base, J lost 0 bases, and 19 bases lay in between.

This chain connects TRBV11-2 to TRBJ2-5; no clear D. Germline values: CDR1 SGHAT, CDR2 FQNNGV. The CDR3 has 15 residues. The V gene lost 1 base and the J gene lost 5 bases, with 14 bases spanning the gap. The DNA for the CDR3 is TGTGCCAGCAGCTTAGGTCCCTACTTGGGGGAGACCCAGTACTTC. The encoded protein is CASSLGPYLGETQYF.

The rearrangement joins TRBV27 to TRBJ2-6; D is uncertain. The CDR3 is 14 residues long. Trimming shortened V by 6 bases and J by 0 bases, and 6 bases separated the two germline ends. The germline gives CDR1 MNHEY, CDR2 SMNVEV (reference sequence). Here the CDR3 reads CASRGVSGANVLTF. In nucleotides, the CDR3 is TGTGCCAGCAGAGGAGTCTCTGGGGCCAACGTCCTGACTTTC.

V gene TRBV28 combines with J gene TRBJ1-1; no clear D gene. This CDR3 has 13 residues. Trimming took off 6 bases at V and 5 bases at J, with 13 bases between the two ends. Germline CDR1 and CDR2: MDHEN and SYDVKM. In DNA, the CDR3 is TGTGCCAGCAGCCCTATCCTCGGGACTGAAGCTTTCTTT. Residues: CASSPILGTEAFF.

The CDR3 here is CASSQDRTGGTEAFF. Written as DNA, the CDR3 is TGCGCCAGCAGCCAAGATAGAACAGGGGGCACTGAAGCTTTCTTT. The chain couples TRBV4-1 to TRBJ1-1; 8 bases are shared with TRBD1. Per germline, CDR1 MGHRA and CDR2 YSYEKL. There are 15 residues in the CDR3. Trimming removed 0 bases from V and 4 bases from J; junction bases left unmatched: 4.

DNA of the CDR3: TGTGCCAGCAGCCAGGACGTCTCCTACAATGAGCAGTTCTTC. It encodes CASSQDVSYNEQFF. The genes are TRBV5-6 and TRBJ2-1; no clear D gene. Germline V gene sequence: CDR1 SGHDT, CDR2 YYEEEE. V lost 4 bases and J 0 bases, leaving 8 bases between the germline ends. The CDR3 is 14 amino acids.

The CDR3 loop is CASNRGWGEQYF. As DNA, the CDR3 is TGTGCTTCCAACAGGGGCTGGGGCGAGCAGTACTTC. V gene TRBV30 combines with J gene TRBJ2-7, with 7 bases fitting TRBD1. The CDR3 runs to 12 residues. Germline V gives CDR1 GTSNPN, CDR2 SVGIG (reference sequence).

The J gene is TRBJ1-2, the V gene TRBV9; 7 bases map to TRBD1. This CDR3 spans 15 amino acids. Germline CDR1 SGDLS, CDR2 YYNGEE. Trimming at V came to 3 bases and at J to 1 base, leaving 6 bases not matched to a gene. The CDR3 loop reads CASSATGEFNYGYTF. The CDR3 DNA reads as TGTGCCAGCAGCGCCACAGGGGAATTTAACTATGGCTACACCTTC.

The chain is built from TRBV11-2 and TRBJ1-1, with D perhaps matching TRBD1 (5 bases). V was trimmed by 6 bases and J by 6 bases, leaving 17 bases between them. Germline lookup yields CDR1 SGHAT and CDR2 FQNNGV. The CDR3 length is 14 residues. The CDR3 sequence is CASSYMGGGPEAFF. CDR3 DNA: TGTGCCAGCAGTTATATGGGGGGGGGTCCTGAAGCTTTCTTT.

CDR3 coding DNA: TGTGCCAGCAGGGCAGGGGACGAGACCCAGTACTTC. Protein product: CASRAGDETQYF. V is TRBV27 and J is TRBJ2-5, with a weak D call TRBD1 (6 bases). Germline CDR1 is MNHEY and CDR2 is SMNVEV (reference sequence). Trimming cost V 6 bases and J 5 bases, with 10 bases left between them. The CDR3 has 12 amino acids.

The chain carries TRBV21-1 and TRBJ2-1; TRBD2 is the table's D call and was not checked against the DNA. TRBV21-1 is flagged as a pseudogene. The CDR3 spans 17 residues. This chain's CDR3 is CASSKVGGRAGYNEQFF. In DNA, the CDR3 is TGTGCCAGCAGCAAAGTGGGCGGGAGGGCCGGCTACAATGAGCAGTTCTTC.

This clone was observed a few times. V gene TRBV5-4 combines with J gene TRBJ1-1; D not certain. From germline, CDR1 is SGHNT and CDR2 YYREEE (reference sequence). V shed 0 bases and J shed 0 bases, with 3 bases lying between them. The CDR3 runs 13 residues. Here the CDR3 DNA reads TGTGCCAGCAGCTTGGCGGTGAACACTGAAGCTTTCTTT. It codes for CASSLAVNTEAFF.

This clone was detected once. This sequence joins TRBV6-1 and TRBJ2-1, with 8 bases matching TRBD2. V lost 1 base, J lost 8 bases, and 13 bases stayed unmatched. CDR3 size: 17 residues. The V gene's germline CDR1 is MNHNS and CDR2 SASEGT. The CDR3 region is CASSEVGRGLALDEQFF. CDR3 in DNA: TGTGCCAGCAGTGAAGTCGGCCGAGGACTAGCTTTGGATGAGCAGTTCTTC.

The chain links TRBV5-5 to TRBJ1-1; D remains ambiguous. Germline assignment: CDR1 SGHKS and CDR2 YYEKEE (reference sequence). CDR3 size: 16 residues. Trimming took off 1 base at V and 1 base at J, with 14 bases between the two ends. The CDR3 region is CASSLPIRLQNTEAFF. CDR3 nucleotide sequence: TGTGCCAGCAGCTTGCCCATCCGGCTGCAGAACACTGAAGCTTTCTTT.

The chain recombines TRBV20-1 with TRBJ2-1; no clear D. V was trimmed by 5 bases and J by 10 bases, leaving 9 bases between them. The CDR3 is 10 residues long. Germline V lookup: CDR1 DFQATT, CDR2 SNEGSKA (reference sequence). The CDR3 DNA follows: TGCAGTGCTCGGGTACCCGAGCAGTTCTTC. It specifies CSARVPEQFF.

This rearrangement joins TRBV7-6 to TRBJ2-1, with a weak D call TRBD1 (5 bases). From germline, CDR1 is SGHVS and CDR2 FNYEAQ. This CDR3 has 12 residues. Deletions cut 2 bases from V and 10 bases from J, with 9 bases between. CDR3 bases: TGTGCCAGCAGCTTATCAGGGTACGAGCAGTTCTTC. Translation gives CASSLSGYEQFF.

The V and J genes are TRBV7-9 and TRBJ2-1; 8 bases map to TRBD1. V shed 7 bases, J shed 5 bases, and the junction held 16 bases outside the gene matches. Germline lookup yields CDR1 SEHNR and CDR2 FQNEAQ (reference sequence). CDR3 length: 17 amino acids. The CDR3 DNA sequence: TGTGCCAGCACCCACAAGGGTGTGACAGGGGCTGACAATGAGCAGTTCTTC. As protein: CASTHKGVTGADNEQFF.